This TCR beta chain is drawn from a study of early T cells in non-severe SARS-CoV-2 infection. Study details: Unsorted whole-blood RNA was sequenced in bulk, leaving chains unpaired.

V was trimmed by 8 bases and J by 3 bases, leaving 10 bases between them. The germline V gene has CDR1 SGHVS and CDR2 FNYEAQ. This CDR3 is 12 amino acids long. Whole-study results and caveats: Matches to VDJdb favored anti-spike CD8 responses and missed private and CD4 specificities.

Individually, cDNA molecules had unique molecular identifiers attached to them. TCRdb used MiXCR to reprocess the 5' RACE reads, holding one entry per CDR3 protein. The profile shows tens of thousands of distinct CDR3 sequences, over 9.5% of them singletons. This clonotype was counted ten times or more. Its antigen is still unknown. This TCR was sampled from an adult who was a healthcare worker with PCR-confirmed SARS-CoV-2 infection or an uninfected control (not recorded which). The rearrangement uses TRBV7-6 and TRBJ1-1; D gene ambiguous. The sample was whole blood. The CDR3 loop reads CASGNGDTEAFF. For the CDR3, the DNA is TGTGCCAGCGGTAACGGAGACACTGAAGCTTTCTTT.